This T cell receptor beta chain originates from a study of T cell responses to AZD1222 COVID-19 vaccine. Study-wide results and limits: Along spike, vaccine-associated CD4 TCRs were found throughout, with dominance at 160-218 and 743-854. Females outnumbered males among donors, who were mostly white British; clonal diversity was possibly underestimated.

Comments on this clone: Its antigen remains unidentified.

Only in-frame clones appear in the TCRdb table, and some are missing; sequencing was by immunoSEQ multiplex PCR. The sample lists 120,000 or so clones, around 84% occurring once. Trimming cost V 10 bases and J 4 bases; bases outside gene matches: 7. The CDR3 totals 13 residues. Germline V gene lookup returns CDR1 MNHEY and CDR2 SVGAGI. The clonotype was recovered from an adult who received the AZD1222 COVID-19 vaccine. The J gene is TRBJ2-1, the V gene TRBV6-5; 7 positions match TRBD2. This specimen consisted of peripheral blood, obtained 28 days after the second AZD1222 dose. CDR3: CATRGRGYNEQFF. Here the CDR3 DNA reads TGTGCCACCAGAGGGCGGGGGTACAATGAGCAGTTCTTC.